Presented here are 10 T cell receptor beta chains from one specimen sequenced in a study of blood T cell repertoires in COVID-19. Libraries were prepared by immunoSEQ multiplex PCR; TCRdb keeps only in-frame clonotypes and omits some of them. The profile shows about 210,000 clones, 70% to 90% of them singletons. The sample taken for sequencing was peripheral blood. The receptors originated from a human donor in a cohort sampled during active COVID-19.

V and J are TRBV5-1 and TRBJ2-1, with D possibly TRBD2 on 7 matching bases. CDR1 and CDR2 from the germline V gene are SGHRS and YFSETQ. This CDR3 contains 17 residues. V lost 0 bases and J lost 4, with 17 bases in between. The DNA of the CDR3 is TGCGCCAGCAGCTTGGTCCCCCGAGGGGGGGCTTACAATGAGCAGTTCTTC. This gives the protein CASSLVPRGGAYNEQFF.

V is TRBV3-1 (or the pseudogene TRBV3-2) and J is TRBJ1-6; TRBD1 agrees at 8 bases. The CDR3 has 16 amino acids. Trimming at V came to 2 bases and at J to 10 bases, leaving 10 bases not matched to a gene. Germline assignment: CDR1 LGHDT and CDR2 YNNKEL (reference sequence). The CDR3 DNA sequence: TGTGCCAGCAGCCAACTCGGTGGCAGGGGGCTCTCACCCCTCCACTTT. The encoded protein is CASSQLGGRGLSPLHF.

CDR3 DNA: TGTGCCAGCAGCGGACTAGCGGGAACTGACAATGAGCAGTTCTTC. Translating gives CASSGLAGTDNEQFF. The genes are TRBV7-9 and TRBJ2-1, with 12 bases that match TRBD2. The CDR3 totals 15 residues. Germline loops: CDR1 SEHNR, CDR2 FQNEAQ (reference sequence). The trim removed 5 bases at V and 5 bases at J, leaving 4 bases unmatched. Supplemented by reference TRBV7-9 and TRBJ2-1, the full variable domain reads DTGVSQNPRHKITKRGQNVTFRCDPISEHNRLYWYRQTLGQGPEFLTYFQNEAQLEKSRLLSDRFSAERPKGSFSTLEIQRTEQGDSAMYLCASSGLAGTDNEQFFGPGTRLTVL.

The chain employs TRBV10-3 and TRBJ2-7, with D maybe TRBD1 (7 bases). The CDR3 extends over 14 amino acids. Germline assignment: CDR1 ENHRY and CDR2 SYGVKD. The V gene lost 10 bases and the J gene lost 3 bases, with 19 bases spanning the gap. CDR3 in amino acids: CATGDWDRNYEQYF. CDR3 bases: TGTGCCACAGGGGACTGGGACAGAAACTACGAGCAGTACTTC.

V gene TRBV28 combines with J gene TRBJ1-2; weak D call: TRBD1 (5 bases). Germline V CDR1 and CDR2: MDHEN, SYDVKM. Trimming cost V 3 bases and J 3 bases, with 11 bases left between them. The CDR3 spans 14 residues. CDR3 DNA: TGTGCCAGCAGTTTGGGGGGGACGGACTATGGCTACACCTTC. It is translated as CASSLGGTDYGYTF.

This chain uses TRBV3-1 (or the pseudogene TRBV3-2) with TRBJ1-4, with a weak D call TRBD1 (6 bases). The ends were cut back, 4 bases at V and 0 bases at J, with 12 bases in the middle. This CDR3 comprises 16 residues. Germline V gene sequence: CDR1 LGHDT, CDR2 YNNKEL (reference sequence). CDR3 sequence reads: CASSPRQVATNEKLFF. CDR3 nucleotide sequence: TGTGCCAGCAGCCCCCGACAGGTAGCAACTAATGAAAAACTGTTTTTT.

This clone came up once. V and J are TRBV7-9 and TRBJ2-5; D uncertain. V was cut by 2 bases and J by 5 bases, with 6 bases left in between. Germline-derived CDR1 and CDR2 are SEHNR and FQNEAQ (reference sequence). This CDR3 spans 12 amino acids. The CDR3 DNA sequence: TGTGCCAGCAGCTTAAAATCGGAGACCCAGTACTTC. This sequence encodes CASSLKSETQYF.

This sequence joins TRBV6-6 and TRBJ2-5; D not certain. The CDR3 spans 13 residues. Germline values: CDR1 MNHNY, CDR2 SVGAGI (reference sequence). V lost 0 bases and J lost 7, with 9 bases in between. CDR3 sequence (DNA): TGTGCCAGCAGTTACTCCCTCACGGGGACCCAGTACTTC. This translates into CASSYSLTGTQYF.

This clone has just a few counts. This chain joins TRBV19 and TRBJ1-2; D call uncertain. The V end was cut by 3 bases, the J end by 4 bases, with 9 bases between. Looked up from germline, CDR1 is LNHDA and CDR2 is SQIVND (reference sequence). This CDR3 spans 13 amino acids. CDR3 protein: CASSIKGGYGYTF. In DNA form, the CDR3 reads TGTGCCAGTAGTATTAAGGGAGGCTATGGCTACACCTTC. The full variable domain, completed using reference TRBV19 and TRBJ1-2, is DGGITQSPKYLFRKEGQNVTLSCEQNLNHDAMYWYRQDPGQGLRLIYYSQIVNDFQKGDIAEGYSVSREKKESFPLTVTSAQKNPTAFYLCASSIKGGYGYTFGSGTRLTVV.

This chain connects TRBV9 to TRBJ2-3, with 9 bases that match TRBD2. Germline lookup yields CDR1 SGDLS and CDR2 YYNGEE. This CDR3 spans 15 amino acids. Germline trimming cut 0 bases from V and 11 bases from J; bases unmatched to any gene: 10. DNA for the CDR3: TGTGCCAGCAGCGTAGGGACCGCGGGGGGGCCGGGGCAGTATTTT. The encoded protein is CASSVGTAGGPGQYF. The whole variable domain, remainder taken from reference TRBV9 and TRBJ2-3, is DSGVTQTPKHLITATGQRVTLRCSPRSGDLSVYWYQQSLDQGLQFLIQYYNGEERAKGNILERFSAQQFPDLHSELNLSSLELGDSALYFCASSVGTAGGPGQYFGPGTRLTVL.